This entry lists 3 T cell receptor beta chains sequenced from one sample in a study of blood T cell repertoires in COVID-19. Profiled with immunoSEQ multiplex PCR; TCRdb holds only in-frame clones, not every one. The sample lists 240,000 or so clones; 85% to 90% were seen once. The sequenced sample was PBMCs or T cells enriched from blood (not recorded which). The source of these receptors is a man aged 40-49 years who had recovered from COVID-19.

The chain uses TRBV7-6 and TRBJ2-1, with TRBD1 matching over 8 bases. The CDR3 extends over 16 amino acids. V was pared by 3 bases and J by 3 bases, with 7 bases of the junction left unmatched. Germline CDR1 and CDR2: SGHVS and FNYEAQ. CDR3 bases: TGTGCCAGCAGCTTCTTGACAGGGGATTACTACAATGAGCAGTTCTTC. As protein: CASSFLTGDYYNEQFF. Full variable domain (rest looked up from reference TRBV7-6 and TRBJ2-1): GAGVSQSPRYKVTKRGQDVALRCDPISGHVSLYWYRQALGQGPEFLTYFNYEAQQDKSGLPNDRFSAERPEGSISTLTIQRTEQRDSAMYRCASSFLTGDYYNEQFFGPGTRLTVL.

V and J are TRBV6-5 and TRBJ1-1; 7 bases agree with TRBD1. Unmatched junction bases numbered 5, after V lost 6 bases and J lost 7 bases. From germline, CDR1 is MNHEY and CDR2 SVGAGI. CDR3 length: 12 amino acids. As DNA, the CDR3 is TGTGCCAGCAGGTCGACAGGGTATGAAGCTTTCTTT. This translates into CASRSTGYEAFF.

The V gene is TRBV7-9, the J gene TRBJ2-4, with 9 bases lining up with TRBD1. Germline assignment: CDR1 SEHNR and CDR2 FQNEAQ (reference sequence). V lost 4 bases and J lost 3; bases outside the gene matches: 7. This CDR3 spans 16 amino acids. The chain's CDR3 is CASSSWTGDIKNIQYF. CDR3 bases: TGTGCCAGCAGCTCGTGGACAGGGGACATCAAAAACATTCAGTACTTC.